This TCR beta chain was recorded in a study of T cell responses to AZD1222 COVID-19 vaccine. Germline V gene lookup returns CDR1 SNHLY and CDR2 FYNNEI. The junction had 5 bases not matched to a gene; V was cut back by 3 bases and J by 3 bases. This CDR3 contains 15 residues. In its sample, this clone was seen a few times. Data came from immunoSEQ multiplex PCR; TCRdb stores just in-frame clones and leaves some out. Here the sample spans roughly 120,000 clones, about four fifths being singletons. The chain carries TRBV2 and TRBJ2-5, with 9 bases fitting TRBD1. The material was peripheral blood, obtained on day 0 of AZD1222 vaccination. The clonotype was recovered from an adult in good health. The CDR3 region is CASSEDRGLEETQYF. The CDR3 nucleotides read TGTGCCAGCAGTGAGGACAGGGGTTTGGAAGAGACCCAGTACTTC.